Each of the 21 T cell receptor beta chains below was sequenced from the same sample in a study of blood T cell repertoires in COVID-19 (dated by TCRdb to about 2020). The library was obtained by the immunoSEQ multiplex PCR assay. The table comes from immuneACCESS by way of TCRdb, which keeps in-frame sequences with V and J called. Part of the clones is missing from these tables; in studies checked, under half for an unresolved V gene and the rest for unknown reasons. In all, the sample holds roughly 65,000 clones, and around 83% of those were seen once. The top ten hold around 4% of the sample. Material: peripheral blood. These receptors all come from a man aged 45-60 years with acute or convalescent COVID-19.

The rearrangement uses TRBV11-3 and TRBJ1-4, with D unclear. Germline V gene sequence: CDR1 SGHNT, CDR2 YENEEA. V gave up 1 base and J gave up 7 bases, with 16 bases separating them. The CDR3 has 16 residues. The CDR3 DNA reads as TGTGCCAGCAGCTTAGTTTGGAGCTCGACGGGTGAAAAACTGTTTTTT. It yields the protein CASSLVWSSTGEKLFF.

The chain's CDR3 is CAISVGGNQPQHF. DNA of the CDR3: TGTGCCATCAGTGTTGGGGGGAATCAGCCCCAGCATTTT. The V gene is TRBV10-3, the J gene TRBJ1-5; TRBD1 might be the D (5 bases). The CDR3 consists of 13 residues. Germline CDR1 reads ENHRY; CDR2 reads SYGVKD. V dropped 4 bases and J dropped 4 bases, with 8 bases sitting between them.

The chain links TRBV24-1 to TRBJ2-3, with 8 bases identical to TRBD1. The CDR3 has 15 residues. Germline V gives CDR1 KGHDR, CDR2 SFDVKD. J was trimmed by 6 bases and V by 2 bases; bases with no gene match: 6. The CDR3 loop is CATSDSQGVRDTQYF. CDR3 coding DNA: TGTGCCACCAGTGATTCACAGGGGGTAAGGGATACGCAGTATTTT.

This rearrangement joins TRBV11-2 to TRBJ1-3; 11 bases are a match to TRBD1. V was clipped by 5 bases and J by 3 bases; unmatched bases: 3. CDR3 size: 15 residues. In germline, CDR1 is SGHAT, CDR2 FQNNGV. The CDR3 reads CASSRTGGVGNTIYF. In nucleotides, the CDR3 is TGTGCCAGCAGCCGGACAGGGGGCGTTGGAAACACCATATATTTT.

This clone has just a few counts. The CDR3 DNA sequence: TGTGCCAGCACTTCAGGGTTGGATGGGGCCAACGTCCTGACTTTC. Residues: CASTSGLDGANVLTF. The chain has TRBV6-5 and TRBJ2-6, with a tentative D call TRBD1 (5 bases). This CDR3 comprises 15 residues. CDR1 is MNHEY, CDR2 SVGAGI, per germline. Trimming pared 7 bases from V and 3 bases from J, leaving 13 bases between.

The chain uses TRBV30 and TRBJ1-2; 11 bases agree with TRBD1. CDR1 and CDR2 from the germline V gene are GTSNPN and SVGIG (reference sequence). Losses at the gene ends were 3 bases for V and 8 bases for J; bases not matched to a gene: 2. CDR3 size: 12 residues. The CDR3 nucleotides are TGTGCCTGGAGCAGGACAGGGGGCGGCTACACCTTC. This codes for CAWSRTGGGYTF.

For the CDR3, the DNA is TGTGCCATCAGTGAGTCTCCAGGGGGCACTGAAGCTTTCTTT. Translated, it gives CAISESPGGTEAFF. The gene calls are TRBV10-3 and TRBJ1-1, with 7 bases identical to TRBD1. The CDR3 length is 14 residues. Germline CDR1 reads ENHRY; CDR2 reads SYGVKD. V trimming: 0 bases; J trimming: 4 bases; junction bases outside the gene matches: 2.

The J gene is TRBJ2-1, the V gene TRBV28; 8 bases fit TRBD2. In germline, CDR1 is MDHEN, CDR2 SYDVKM. Germline trimming cut 5 bases from V and 4 bases from J; bases unmatched to any gene: 7. The CDR3 totals 15 residues. The CDR3 DNA reads as TGTGCCAGCAGTCCCCCGCGGGAGGTTTACAATGAGCAGTTCTTC. Translation: CASSPPREVYNEQFF.

The CDR3 sequence is CASRDLVSPLHF. The CDR3 DNA sequence: TGCGCCAGCAGGGACTTAGTCTCACCCCTCCACTTT. J is TRBJ1-6 and V is TRBV10-2; the D is unclear. V shed 6 bases and J shed 10 bases, with 10 bases lying between them. This CDR3 spans 12 amino acids. Germline V gene lookup returns CDR1 WSHSY and CDR2 SAAADI.

The chain links TRBV6-5 to TRBJ1-2; weak D call: TRBD1 (5 bases). Germline-derived CDR1 and CDR2 are MNHEY and SVGAGI. Trimming stripped 4 bases from V and 3 bases from J, with 15 bases between. The CDR3 has 15 residues. The DNA for the CDR3 is TGTGCCAGCAGTTCCCCGCCGGCAGGGCACTATGGCTACACCTTC. This translates into CASSSPPAGHYGYTF.

V and J are TRBV5-1 and TRBJ2-1, with 8 bases matching TRBD1. Germline values: CDR1 SGHRS, CDR2 YFSETQ. CDR3 length: 15 amino acids. The J segment lost 9 bases and the V segment lost 0 bases, leaving 8 bases of the junction unmatched. In DNA form, the CDR3 reads TGCGCCAGCAGCTTGGATCAGGGGGCGCGGGTTGAGCAGTTCTTC. Its protein product is CASSLDQGARVEQFF.

The rearrangement uses TRBV4-1 and TRBJ1-1, with 10 bases lining up with TRBD1. The CDR3 is 16 amino acids. Losses at the gene ends were 1 base for V and 0 bases for J; bases not matched to a gene: 2. Germline CDR1 reads MGHRA; CDR2 reads YSYEKL. The CDR3 reads CASSQGTGGMNTEAFF. The DNA of the CDR3 is TGCGCCAGCAGCCAAGGGACAGGGGGGATGAACACTGAAGCTTTCTTT.

This sequence joins TRBV6-5 and TRBJ1-5, with 11 bases that match TRBD1. V lost 4 bases and J lost 3; bases outside the gene matches: 5. The CDR3 contains 16 residues. Germline lookup yields CDR1 MNHEY and CDR2 SVGAGI. The CDR3, as DNA: TGTGCCAGCAGTTCCCCGGACAGGGGGCCCAATCAGCCCCAGCATTTT. It translates to CASSSPDRGPNQPQHF.

This clone was seen a single time. The chain carries TRBV7-9 and TRBJ1-1, with TRBD1 identical over 7 bases. V lost 5 bases and J lost 8; bases outside the gene matches: 20. CDR1 SEHNR and CDR2 FQNEAQ come from the germline V gene (reference sequence). The CDR3 is made up of 17 amino acids. CDR3 protein: CASSLEGRYRGPAEAFF. Here the CDR3 DNA reads TGTGCCAGCAGCCTCGAGGGACGATACAGGGGACCCGCAGAAGCTTTCTTT.

For this clone: The same CDR3 arises from other DNA sequences in this sample as well. The J gene is TRBJ2-1, the V gene TRBV5-1; the D gene is possibly TRBD2 (6 bases). Germline V lookup: CDR1 SGHRS, CDR2 YFSETQ. The CDR3 runs to 11 residues. V was cut by 2 bases and J by 10 bases, with 7 bases left in between. DNA for the CDR3: TGCGCCAGCAGCTTAGGAGGGGAGCAGTTCTTC. It encodes CASSLGGEQFF.

The chain combines TRBV10-3 with TRBJ2-1; 11 bases align to TRBD1. This CDR3 is 19 amino acids long. The germline gives CDR1 ENHRY, CDR2 SYGVKD. After removal of 0 bases from V and 8 bases from J, the junction contained 15 bases not matched to a gene. CDR3 sequence (DNA): TGTGCCATCAGTGAGTCTTTTATCTATGGGGACAGGGGGAAGGATGAGCAGTTCTTC. Translated: CAISESFIYGDRGKDEQFF.

V and J are TRBV27 and TRBJ2-7, with TRBD1 matching 8 bases. This CDR3 spans 13 amino acids. Losses at the gene ends were 7 bases for V and 4 bases for J; bases not matched to a gene: 6. CDR1 and CDR2 (germline): MNHEY, SMNVEV (reference sequence). The CDR3: CASKAWTGYEQYF. As DNA, the CDR3 is TGTGCCAGCAAGGCCTGGACAGGGTACGAGCAGTACTTC.

This clone was counted only a few times. The chain recombines TRBV5-1 with TRBJ1-1; 7 bases align to TRBD1. CDR1 and CDR2 (germline): SGHRS, YFSETQ. The J segment lost 7 bases and the V segment lost 4 bases, leaving 13 bases of the junction unmatched. The CDR3 runs 15 residues. CDR3: CASSPWDRRYDEAFF. The CDR3 bases are TGCGCCAGCAGCCCCTGGGACAGACGATATGATGAAGCTTTCTTT.

This sequence joins TRBV5-4 and TRBJ1-1; 8 nucleotides agree with TRBD1. This CDR3 spans 20 amino acids. V lost 4 bases and J lost 1; bases outside the gene matches: 21. Germline V gene sequence: CDR1 SGHNT, CDR2 YYREEE (reference sequence). The CDR3 sequence is CASSVRGQGQKVGWNTEAFF. CDR3 coding DNA: TGTGCCAGCAGCGTCCGAGGACAGGGACAAAAAGTGGGTTGGAACACTGAAGCTTTCTTT.

This chain uses TRBV10-2 with TRBJ1-5, with no clear D. CDR1 and CDR2 from the germline V gene are WSHSY and SAAADI. This CDR3 contains 13 residues. V lost 1 base to trimming and J lost 4 bases, with 5 bases between them. CDR3 bases: TGCGCCAGCAGTGAGTTGCGTAATCAGCCCCAGCATTTT. This encodes CASSELRNQPQHF.

The chain uses TRBV30 and TRBJ1-1; TRBD1 aligns across 8 bases. Germline-derived CDR1 and CDR2 are GTSNPN and SVGIG (reference sequence). The trim removed 8 bases at V and 3 bases at J, leaving 5 bases unmatched. This CDR3 is built from 12 residues. The DNA for the CDR3 is TGTGCCCACGACAGGGGCGACACTGAAGCTTTCTTT. Translation gives CAHDRGDTEAFF.